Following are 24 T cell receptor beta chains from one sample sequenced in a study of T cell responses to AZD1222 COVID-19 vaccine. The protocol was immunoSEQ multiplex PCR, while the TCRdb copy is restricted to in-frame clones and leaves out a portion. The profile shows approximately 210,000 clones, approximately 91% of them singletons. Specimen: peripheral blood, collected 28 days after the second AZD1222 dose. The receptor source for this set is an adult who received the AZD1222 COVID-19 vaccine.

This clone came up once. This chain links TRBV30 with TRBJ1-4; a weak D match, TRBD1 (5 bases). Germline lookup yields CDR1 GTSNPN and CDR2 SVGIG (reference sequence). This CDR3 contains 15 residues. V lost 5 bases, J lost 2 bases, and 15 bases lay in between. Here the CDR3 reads CAWGLSGLTNEKLFF. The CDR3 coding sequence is TGTGCCTGGGGGCTCTCAGGGCTGACTAATGAAAAACTGTTTTTT.

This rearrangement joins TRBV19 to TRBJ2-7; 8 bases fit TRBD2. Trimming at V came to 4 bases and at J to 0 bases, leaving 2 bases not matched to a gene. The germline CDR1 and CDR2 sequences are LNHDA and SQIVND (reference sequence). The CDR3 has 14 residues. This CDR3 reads CASSKLAVSYEQYF. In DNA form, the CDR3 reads TGTGCCAGTAGTAAACTAGCGGTCTCCTACGAGCAGTACTTC.

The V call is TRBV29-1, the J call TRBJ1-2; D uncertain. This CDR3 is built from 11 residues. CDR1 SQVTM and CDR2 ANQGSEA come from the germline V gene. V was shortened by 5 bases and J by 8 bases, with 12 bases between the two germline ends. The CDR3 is CSVRGEDGYTF. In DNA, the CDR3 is TGCAGCGTTCGTGGAGAGGACGGCTACACCTTC.

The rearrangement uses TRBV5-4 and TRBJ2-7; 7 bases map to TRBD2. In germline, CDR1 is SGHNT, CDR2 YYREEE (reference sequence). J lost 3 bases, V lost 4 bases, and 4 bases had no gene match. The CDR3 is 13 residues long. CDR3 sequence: CASSTRTSYEQYF. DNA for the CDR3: TGTGCCAGCAGCACCCGGACTAGCTACGAGCAGTACTTC. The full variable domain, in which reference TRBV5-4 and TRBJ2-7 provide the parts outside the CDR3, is ETGVTQSPTHLIKTRGQQVTLRCSSQSGHNTVSWYQQALGQGPQFIFQYYREEENGRGNFPPRFSGLQFPNYSSELNVNALELDDSALYLCASSTRTSYEQYFGPGTRLTVT.

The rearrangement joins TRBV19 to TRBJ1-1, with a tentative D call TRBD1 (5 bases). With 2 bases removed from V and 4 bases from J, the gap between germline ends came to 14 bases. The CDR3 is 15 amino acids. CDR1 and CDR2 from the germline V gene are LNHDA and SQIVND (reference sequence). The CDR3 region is CASSIQGVKFTEAFF. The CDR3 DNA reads TGTGCCAGTAGTATACAGGGAGTGAAGTTCACTGAAGCTTTCTTT.

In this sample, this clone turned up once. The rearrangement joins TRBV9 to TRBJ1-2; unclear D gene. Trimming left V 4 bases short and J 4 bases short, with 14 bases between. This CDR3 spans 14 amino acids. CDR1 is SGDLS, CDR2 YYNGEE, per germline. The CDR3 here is CASSQRTPSYGYTF. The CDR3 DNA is TGTGCCAGCAGCCAACGGACTCCGAGCTATGGCTACACCTTC.

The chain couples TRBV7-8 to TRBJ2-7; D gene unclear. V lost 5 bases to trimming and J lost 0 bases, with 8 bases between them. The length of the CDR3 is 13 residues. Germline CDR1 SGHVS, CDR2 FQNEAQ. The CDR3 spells CASSPPISYEQYF. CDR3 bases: TGTGCCAGCAGCCCACCTATCTCCTACGAGCAGTACTTC.

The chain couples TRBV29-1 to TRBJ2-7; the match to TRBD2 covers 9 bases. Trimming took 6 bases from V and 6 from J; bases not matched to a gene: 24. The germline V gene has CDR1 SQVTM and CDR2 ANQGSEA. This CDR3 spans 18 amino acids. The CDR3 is CSVGWVAGVGVFESEQYF. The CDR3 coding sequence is TGCAGCGTGGGGTGGGTAGCGGGAGTCGGGGTATTTGAGAGCGAGCAGTACTTC.

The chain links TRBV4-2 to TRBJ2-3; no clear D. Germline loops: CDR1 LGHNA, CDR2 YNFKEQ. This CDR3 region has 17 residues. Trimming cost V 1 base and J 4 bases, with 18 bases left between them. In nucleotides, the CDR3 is TGTGCCAGCAGCCAAGGTGGCCTCCGAGGATCGGCAGATACGCAGTATTTT. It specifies CASSQGGLRGSADTQYF.

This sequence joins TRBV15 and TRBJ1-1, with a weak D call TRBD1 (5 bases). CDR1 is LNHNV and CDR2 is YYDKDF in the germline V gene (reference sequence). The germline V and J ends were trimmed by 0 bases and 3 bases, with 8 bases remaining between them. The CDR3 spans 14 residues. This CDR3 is CATSRDTGDTEAFF. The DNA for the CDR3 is TGTGCCACCAGCAGAGATACGGGGGACACTGAAGCTTTCTTT.

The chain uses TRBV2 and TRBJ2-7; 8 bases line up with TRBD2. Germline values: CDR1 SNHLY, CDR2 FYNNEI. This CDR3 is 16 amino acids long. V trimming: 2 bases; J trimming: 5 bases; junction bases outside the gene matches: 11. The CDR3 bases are TGTGCCAGCAGTGAAACACTCGGTCGGGAGGGGGACGAGCAGTACTTC. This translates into CASSETLGREGDEQYF.

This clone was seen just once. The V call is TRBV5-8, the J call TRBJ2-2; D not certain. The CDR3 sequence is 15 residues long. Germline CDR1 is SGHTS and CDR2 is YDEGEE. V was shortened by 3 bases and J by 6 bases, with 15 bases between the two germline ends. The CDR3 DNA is TGTGCCAGCAGCTACCAACAACCCTGGGCCGGGGAGCTGTTTTTT. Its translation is CASSYQQPWAGELFF.

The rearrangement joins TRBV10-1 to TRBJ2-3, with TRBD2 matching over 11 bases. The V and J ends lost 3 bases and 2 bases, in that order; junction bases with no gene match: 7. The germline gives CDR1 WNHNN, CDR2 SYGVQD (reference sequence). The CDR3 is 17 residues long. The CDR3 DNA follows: TGCGCCAGCAGTGAATTTGGGACTAGCGGATCCACAGATACGCAGTATTTT. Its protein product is CASSEFGTSGSTDTQYF.

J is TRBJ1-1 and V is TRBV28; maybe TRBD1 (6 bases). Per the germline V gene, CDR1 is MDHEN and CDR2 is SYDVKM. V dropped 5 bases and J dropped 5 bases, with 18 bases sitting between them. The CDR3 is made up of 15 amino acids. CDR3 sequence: CASSTPGAHRTEAFF. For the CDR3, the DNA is TGTGCCAGCAGTACGCCGGGGGCCCATCGGACTGAAGCTTTCTTT.

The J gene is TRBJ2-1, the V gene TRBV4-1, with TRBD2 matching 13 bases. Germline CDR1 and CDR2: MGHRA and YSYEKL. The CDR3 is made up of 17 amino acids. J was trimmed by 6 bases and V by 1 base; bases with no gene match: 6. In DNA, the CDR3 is TGCGCCAGCAGCCAAGGCCCCGGGACTAGCGGGATCAATGAGCAGTTCTTC. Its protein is CASSQGPGTSGINEQFF.

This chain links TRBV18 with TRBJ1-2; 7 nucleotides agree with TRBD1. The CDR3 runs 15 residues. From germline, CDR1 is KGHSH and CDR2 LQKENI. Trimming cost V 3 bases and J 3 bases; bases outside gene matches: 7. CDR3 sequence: CASSPRDRGDYGYTF. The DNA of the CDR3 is TGTGCCAGCTCACCCCGGGACAGAGGGGACTATGGCTACACCTTC.

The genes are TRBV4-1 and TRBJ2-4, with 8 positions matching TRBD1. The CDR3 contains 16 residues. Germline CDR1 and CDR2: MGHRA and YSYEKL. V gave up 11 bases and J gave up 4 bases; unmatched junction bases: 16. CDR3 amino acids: CASRTGPGGHKNIQYF. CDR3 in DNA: TGCGCCTCCAGAACGGGACCAGGGGGCCATAAAAACATTCAGTACTTC.

CDR3 DNA: TGTGCCAGCAGCCCCCAGGGTCGGGATGAAAAACTGTTTTTT. It codes for CASSPQGRDEKLFF. The V gene is TRBV7-8, the J gene TRBJ1-4, with D tentatively TRBD1 (5 bases). CDR1 is SGHVS, CDR2 FQNEAQ, per germline. V lost 5 bases to trimming and J lost 6 bases, with 13 bases between them. The CDR3 is 14 amino acids.

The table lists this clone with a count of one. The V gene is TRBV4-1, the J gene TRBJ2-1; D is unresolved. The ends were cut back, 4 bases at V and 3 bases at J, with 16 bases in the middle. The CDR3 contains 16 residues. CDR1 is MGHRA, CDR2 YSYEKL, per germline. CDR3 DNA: TGCGCCAGCAGCCCCTCGGGTAGTTTTCTCTACAATGAGCAGTTCTTC. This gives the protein CASSPSGSFLYNEQFF.

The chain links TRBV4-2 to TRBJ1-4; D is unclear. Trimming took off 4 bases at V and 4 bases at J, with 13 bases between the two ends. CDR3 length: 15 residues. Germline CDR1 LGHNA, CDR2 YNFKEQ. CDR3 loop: CASSPVAAVNEKLFF. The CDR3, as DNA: TGTGCCAGCAGCCCCGTGGCAGCCGTTAATGAAAAACTGTTTTTT.

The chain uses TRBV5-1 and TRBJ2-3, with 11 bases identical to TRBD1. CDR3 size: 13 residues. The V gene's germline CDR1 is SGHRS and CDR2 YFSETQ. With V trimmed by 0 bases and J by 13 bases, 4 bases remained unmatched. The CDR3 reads CASSLVPGQGEYF. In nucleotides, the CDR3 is TGCGCCAGCAGCTTGGTACCGGGACAGGGGGAGTATTTT.

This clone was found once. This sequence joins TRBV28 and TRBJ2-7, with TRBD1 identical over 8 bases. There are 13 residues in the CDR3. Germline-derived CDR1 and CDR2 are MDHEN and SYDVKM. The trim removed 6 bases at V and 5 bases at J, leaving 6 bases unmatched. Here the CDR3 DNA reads TGTGCCAGCAGACTGGACAGGGTGCACGAGCAGTACTTC. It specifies CASRLDRVHEQYF.

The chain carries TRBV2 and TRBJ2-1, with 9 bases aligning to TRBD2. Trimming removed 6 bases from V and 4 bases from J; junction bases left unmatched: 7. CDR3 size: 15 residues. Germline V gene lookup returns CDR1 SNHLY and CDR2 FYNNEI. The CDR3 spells CASSKIAGAYNEQFF. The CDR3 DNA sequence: TGTGCCAGCAGCAAGATAGCGGGAGCGTACAATGAGCAGTTCTTC.

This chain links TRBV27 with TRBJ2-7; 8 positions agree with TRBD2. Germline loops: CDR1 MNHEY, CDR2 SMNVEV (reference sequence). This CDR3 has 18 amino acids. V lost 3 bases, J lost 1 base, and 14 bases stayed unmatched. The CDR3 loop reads CASSLTPGSGSNSYEQYF. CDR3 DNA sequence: TGTGCCAGCAGTTTGACCCCGGGGAGCGGGAGCAATTCCTACGAGCAGTACTTC.